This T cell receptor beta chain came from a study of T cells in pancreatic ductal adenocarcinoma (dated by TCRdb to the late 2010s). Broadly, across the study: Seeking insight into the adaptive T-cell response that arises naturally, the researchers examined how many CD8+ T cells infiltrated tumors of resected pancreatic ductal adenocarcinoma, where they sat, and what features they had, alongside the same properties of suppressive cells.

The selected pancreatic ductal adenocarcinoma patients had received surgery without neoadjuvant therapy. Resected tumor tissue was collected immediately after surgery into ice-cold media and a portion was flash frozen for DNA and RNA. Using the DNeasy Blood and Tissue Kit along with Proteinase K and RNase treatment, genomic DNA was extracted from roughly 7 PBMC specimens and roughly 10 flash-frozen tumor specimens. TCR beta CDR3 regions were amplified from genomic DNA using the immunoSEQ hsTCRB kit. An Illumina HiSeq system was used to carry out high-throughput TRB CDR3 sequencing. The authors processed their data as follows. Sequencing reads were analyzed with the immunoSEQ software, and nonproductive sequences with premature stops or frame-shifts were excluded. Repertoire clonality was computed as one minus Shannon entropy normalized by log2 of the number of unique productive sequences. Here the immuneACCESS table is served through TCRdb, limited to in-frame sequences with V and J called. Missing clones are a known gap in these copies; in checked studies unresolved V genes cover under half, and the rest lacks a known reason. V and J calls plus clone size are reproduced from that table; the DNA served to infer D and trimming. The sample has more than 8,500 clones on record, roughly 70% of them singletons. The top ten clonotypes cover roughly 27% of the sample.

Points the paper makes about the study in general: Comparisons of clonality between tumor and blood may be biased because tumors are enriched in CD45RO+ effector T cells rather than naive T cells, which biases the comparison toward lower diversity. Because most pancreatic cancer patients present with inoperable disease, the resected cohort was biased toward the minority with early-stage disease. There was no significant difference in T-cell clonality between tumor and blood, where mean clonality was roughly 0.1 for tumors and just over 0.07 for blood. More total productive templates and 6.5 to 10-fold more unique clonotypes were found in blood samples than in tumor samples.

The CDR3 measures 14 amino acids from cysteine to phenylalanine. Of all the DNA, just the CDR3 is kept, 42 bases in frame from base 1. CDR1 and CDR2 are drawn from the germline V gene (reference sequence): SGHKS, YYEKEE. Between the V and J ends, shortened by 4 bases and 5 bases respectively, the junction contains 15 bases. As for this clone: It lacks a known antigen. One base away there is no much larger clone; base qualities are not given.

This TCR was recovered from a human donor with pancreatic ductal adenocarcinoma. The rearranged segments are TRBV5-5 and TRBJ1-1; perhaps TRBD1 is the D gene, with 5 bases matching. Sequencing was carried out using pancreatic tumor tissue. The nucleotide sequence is TGTGCCAGCAGCCTGGCTGGGGGTGGGACTGAAGCTTTCTTT. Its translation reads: CASSLAGGGTEAFF.